This T cell receptor (beta chain) derives from a study of blood T cell repertoires in COVID-19. At the level of the study: Whether acute or convalescent, the COVID-19 samples came from the United States, Italy and Spain.

Assay used: immunoSEQ multiplex PCR; TCRdb lists only in-frame clones, some missing. The table records roughly 300,000 clones, approximately 91% of them present only once. In terms of age and location, participants ranged from roughly 18 to 90 years and lived in about 25 US areas. Assignment of participants to cohorts was predicated upon participant-reported clinical history. Germline lookup yields CDR1 LNHDA and CDR2 SQIVND (reference sequence). This CDR3 is built from 15 residues. The V end was cut by 3 bases, the J end by 2 bases, with 11 bases between. This sequence was found in a woman aged 40-49 years with acute COVID-19. Sequenced input: PBMCs or T cells enriched from blood (not recorded which). The rearrangement uses TRBV19 and TRBJ1-5, with a tentative D call TRBD1 (5 bases). CDR3 residues: CASSIVVQGNQPQHF. CDR3 in DNA: TGTGCCAGTAGTATCGTAGTACAGGGCAATCAGCCCCAGCATTTT.